The rows below give T cell receptor beta chains drawn from one sample of a study of breast tumors, draining lymph nodes, adjacent tissues. MiXCR, run by TCRdb on the multiplex PCR reads, gives a single entry per CDR3 protein. Here the sample spans fewer than 140,000 distinct CDR3 sequences, about 29% being singletons. The sequencing sample was made of axillary lymph node tissue. The receptors come from a female donor with breast cancer. Some clones in this sample may be carry-over from other donors' samples. Each CDR3 is given with its conserved first and last residue. The order of the fields is CDR3 protein, CDR3 DNA, D gene, clone size, V gene, J gene. The D gene is left open where the match is weak. Size is stated for part of the rows, as once, few or many counts, or as a class when the clone is expanded.

CDR3: CSASPRTSQETQYF; DNA: TGCAGTGCTAGCCCCCGGACATCACAAGAGACCCAGTACTTC; D: -; size: many; V: TRBV20-1; J: TRBJ2-5
CDR3: CASSLTPAGEQYF; DNA: TGTGCCAGCAGCTTAACGCCCGCGGGCGAGCAGTACTTC; D: -; size: many; V: TRBV7-3; J: TRBJ2-7
CDR3: CSARDRGGPYNEQFF; DNA: TGCAGTGCTAGGGACCGGGGGGGCCCCTACAATGAGCAGTTCTTC; D: TRBD2; size: many; V: TRBV20-1; J: TRBJ2-1
CDR3: CASRRNYGYTF; DNA: TGTGCCAGCCGGAGAAACTATGGCTACACCTTC; D: -; size: many; V: TRBV28; J: TRBJ1-2
CDR3: CASRLRPGGTYEQYF; DNA: TGTGCCAGCAGGCTACGGCCAGGGGGAACCTACGAGCAGTACTTC; D: TRBD1; size: many; V: TRBV11-2; J: TRBJ2-7
CDR3: CSASGLGAGNTEAFF; DNA: TGCAGTGCTAGTGGTCTGGGGGCAGGGAACACTGAAGCTTTCTTT; D: -; size: few; V: TRBV20-1; J: TRBJ1-1
CDR3: CATSDTILAGDEQFF; DNA: TGTGCCACCAGTGATACCATACTAGCGGGAGATGAGCAGTTCTTC; D: TRBD2; size: -; V: TRBV24-1; J: TRBJ2-1
CDR3: CASSPRVGPYICSAREANYGYTF; DNA: -; D: -; size: -; V: TRBV7-9; J: TRBJ1-2
CDR3: CASSLESGGNTGELFF; DNA: TGCGCCAGCAGCTTGGAAAGCGGGGGCAACACCGGGGAGCTGTTTTTT; D: TRBD2; size: many; V: TRBV5-1; J: TRBJ2-2
CDR3: CASRDRQGSGNTIYF; DNA: TGTGCCAGCAGGGACCGACAGGGAAGTGGAAACACCATATATTTT; D: TRBD1; size: many; V: TRBV6-6; J: TRBJ1-3
CDR3: CASSRKMEPYNEQFF; DNA: TGTGCCAGCAGCCGAAAAATGGAGCCCTACAATGAGCAGTTCTTC; D: -; size: -; V: TRBV7-2; J: TRBJ2-1
CDR3: CQLTAGQGYYEQYF; DNA: TGCCAGCTCACCGCGGGACAGGGGTACTACGAGCAGTACTTC; D: TRBD1; size: -; V: TRBV29-1; J: TRBJ2-7
CDR3: CASSLATYGYTF; DNA: TGTGCCAGCAGCTTAGCCACATATGGCTACACCTTC; D: -; size: -; V: TRBV7-8; J: TRBJ1-2
CDR3: CASTIQGQETQYF; DNA: TGTGCCAGCACTATACAGGGTCAAGAGACCCAGTACTTC; D: -; size: few; V: TRBV2; J: TRBJ2-5
CDR3: CASSTEGELFF; DNA: TGTGCCAGCAGTACAGAGGGGGAGCTGTTTTTT; D: -; size: -; V: TRBV2; J: TRBJ2-2
CDR3: CSAPPTPALSGTQYF; DNA: TGCAGTGCTCCCCCGACTCCCGCCTTGTCGGGGACCCAGTACTTC; D: -; size: many; V: TRBV20-1; J: TRBJ2-5
CDR3: CASSLEGRGSANEKLFF; DNA: TGTGCCAGCAGCTTGGAGGGCAGGGGCTCGGCTAATGAAAAACTGTTTTTT; D: -; size: many; V: TRBV11-2; J: TRBJ1-4
CDR3: CASSGFSGANYGYTF; DNA: TGTGCCAGCAGCGGTTTCTCAGGGGCTAACTATGGCTACACCTTC; D: -; size: many; V: TRBV7-2; J: TRBJ1-2
CDR3: CASSRQPSTDTQYF; DNA: TGTGCCAGCAGCCGCCAGCCTAGCACAGATACGCAGTATTTT; D: -; size: few; V: TRBV7-8; J: TRBJ2-3
CDR3: CASRAAGGQETQYF; DNA: TGTGCCAGCAGGGCAGCGGGGGGGCAAGAGACCCAGTACTTC; D: TRBD2; size: many; V: TRBV5-4; J: TRBJ2-5
CDR3: CASSPSPGNTEAFF; DNA: TGTGCCAGCAGCCCCTCCCCAGGGAACACTGAAGCTTTCTTT; D: -; size: many; V: TRBV6-4; J: TRBJ1-1
CDR3: CSAGTSGRAFYEQYF; DNA: TGCAGTGCCGGGACTAGCGGGAGGGCCTTCTACGAGCAGTACTTC; D: TRBD2; size: -; V: TRBV20-1; J: TRBJ2-7
CDR3: CASSFPVGDNQPQHF; DNA: TGTGCCAGCAGTTTTCCAGTGGGAGACAATCAGCCCCAGCATTTT; D: -; size: many; V: TRBV6-7; J: TRBJ1-5
CDR3: CASSYGQVYGYTF; DNA: TGTGCCAGCAGTTACGGACAGGTCTATGGCTACACCTTC; D: TRBD1; size: few; V: TRBV6-2/TRBV6-3; J: TRBJ1-2
CDR3: CASSQDFRGEAFF; DNA: TGTGCCAGCAGCCAAGATTTTAGAGGTGAAGCTTTCTTT; D: -; size: few; V: TRBV4-2; J: TRBJ1-1
CDR3: CSAPGQGPGYTF; DNA: TGCAGCGCACCGGGACAGGGGCCCGGCTACACCTTC; D: TRBD1; size: many; V: TRBV29-1; J: TRBJ1-2
CDR3: CASSQMLLGEQYF; DNA: TGTGCCAGCAGCCAAATGCTACTGGGGGAGCAGTACTTC; D: -; size: many; V: TRBV3-1; J: TRBJ2-7
CDR3: CSVGLGNVLQETQYF; DNA: TGCAGCGTTGGACTAGGGAACGTCCTCCAAGAGACCCAGTACTTC; D: -; size: -; V: TRBV29-1; J: TRBJ2-5
CDR3: CASSRLSGTEQYF; DNA: TGTGCCAGCAGTCGACTTTCGGGCACCGAGCAGTACTTC; D: -; size: -; V: TRBV7-6; J: TRBJ2-7
CDR3: CASSLQMGYEQFF; DNA: TGTGCCAGCAGCTTGCAAATGGGCTATGAGCAGTTCTTC; D: -; size: many; V: TRBV7-9; J: TRBJ2-1
CDR3: CARGLAGTPRETQYF; DNA: TGTGCCAGGGGACTAGCGGGAACCCCCCGAGAGACCCAGTACTTC; D: TRBD2; size: -; V: TRBV11-3; J: TRBJ2-5
CDR3: CASSQLPNSEQYF; DNA: TGTGCCAGCAGCCAACTCCCCAACTCCGAGCAGTACTTC; D: -; size: many; V: TRBV11-2; J: TRBJ2-7
CDR3: CASSAGTGGYGYTF; DNA: TGTGCCAGCAGCGCCGGGACAGGGGGCTATGGCTACACCTTC; D: TRBD1; size: -; V: TRBV9; J: TRBJ1-2
CDR3: CASSLARGAAEAFF; DNA: TGTGCCAGCAGCTTAGCTAGGGGGGCCGCTGAAGCTTTCTTT; D: -; size: -; V: TRBV7-9; J: TRBJ1-1
CDR3: CSAVQNTEAFF; DNA: TGCAGTGCCGTACAGAACACTGAAGCTTTCTTT; D: -; size: many; V: TRBV20-1; J: TRBJ1-1
CDR3: CASSLGLAGGIYEQYF; DNA: TGTGCCAGCAGCTTAGGACTAGCGGGGGGAATATACGAGCAGTACTTC; D: TRBD2; size: many; V: TRBV7-2; J: TRBJ2-7
CDR3: CASSGELFF; DNA: TGCGCCAGCAGCGGGGAGCTGTTTTTT; D: -; size: -; V: TRBV4-1; J: TRBJ2-2
CDR3: CSAHDTMNTEAFF; DNA: TGCAGTGCCCACGACACTATGAACACTGAAGCTTTCTTT; D: -; size: -; V: TRBV20-1; J: TRBJ1-1
CDR3: CASSEAGTGVRHSNQPQHF; DNA: TGTGCCAGCAGTGAAGCGGGGACAGGCGTCCGTCATAGCAATCAGCCCCAGCATTTT; D: TRBD1; size: many; V: TRBV2; J: TRBJ1-5
CDR3: CSAREGGTGTYGYAF; DNA: TGCAGTGCTAGAGAGGGGGGGACAGGGACCTATGGCTACGCCTTC; D: TRBD1; size: few; V: TRBV20-1; J: TRBJ1-2
CDR3: CASSLRLAGRIYEQYF; DNA: TGTGCCAGCAGCCTTCGACTAGCGGGGAGAATCTACGAGCAGTACTTC; D: -; size: many; V: TRBV3-2; J: TRBJ2-7
CDR3: CATSRTSGNNEQFF; DNA: TGTGCCACCAGCAGGACTAGCGGAAACAATGAGCAGTTCTTC; D: TRBD2; size: -; V: TRBV15; J: TRBJ2-1
CDR3: CASRAAGLINQPQHF; DNA: TGTGCCAGCAGAGCGGCGGGACTAATTAATCAGCCCCAGCATTTT; D: -; size: -; V: TRBV2; J: TRBJ1-5
CDR3: CGAPISGRAYNEQFF; DNA: TGCGGTGCTCCGATTAGCGGGAGGGCCTACAATGAGCAGTTCTTC; D: TRBD2; size: many; V: TRBV20-1; J: TRBJ2-1
CDR3: CASTPWGSNEQFF; DNA: TGTGCCAGCACCCCTTGGGGATCCAATGAGCAGTTCTTC; D: -; size: -; V: TRBV27; J: TRBJ2-1
CDR3: CASSFRQGSSPLHF; DNA: TGTGCCAGCAGCTTCAGACAGGGGAGTTCACCCCTCCACTTT; D: TRBD1; size: many; V: TRBV5-5; J: TRBJ1-6
CDR3: CASSRGGNNQPQHF; DNA: TGTGCCAGCAGCCGCGGAGGGAACAATCAGCCCCAGCATTTT; D: -; size: many; V: TRBV12-3/TRBV12-4; J: TRBJ1-5